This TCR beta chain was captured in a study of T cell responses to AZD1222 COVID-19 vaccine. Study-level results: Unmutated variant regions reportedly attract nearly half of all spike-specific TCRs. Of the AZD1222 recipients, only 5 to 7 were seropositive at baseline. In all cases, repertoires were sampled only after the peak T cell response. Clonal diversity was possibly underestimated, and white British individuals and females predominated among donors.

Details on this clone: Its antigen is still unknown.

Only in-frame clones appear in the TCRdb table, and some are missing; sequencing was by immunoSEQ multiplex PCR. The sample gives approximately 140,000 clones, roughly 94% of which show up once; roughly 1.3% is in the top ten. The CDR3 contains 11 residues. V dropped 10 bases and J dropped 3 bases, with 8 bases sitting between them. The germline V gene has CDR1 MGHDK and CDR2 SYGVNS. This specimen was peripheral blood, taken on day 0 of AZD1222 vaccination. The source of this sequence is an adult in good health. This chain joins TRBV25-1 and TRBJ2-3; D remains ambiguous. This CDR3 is CATRQTDTQYF. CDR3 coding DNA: TGTGCCACGAGGCAAACAGATACGCAGTATTTT.